This paragraph covers one T cell receptor beta chain sequence. No antigen is known for it. One end of the junction varies from germline; a read error may be responsible. TCRdb passed the 5' RACE reads through MiXCR, listing each CDR3 protein once. The data hold fewer than 400,000 distinct CDR3 sequences, with 6.2% observed a single time. The data are from a study of T cells after yellow fever vaccination. Study observations and caveats: Peak timing came faster in the weaker secondary response, day 5 versus 15.

The specimen comprised PBMCs, sampled 5 days after the yellow fever booster vaccination. The source is a man aged 30 to 39 who received the YFV17D yellow fever vaccine.

The CDR3 DNA reads TGCTGTGCTAGAGATCAATGGGCTAGCGAATACTACGAGCAGTACTTC. It translates to CCARDQWASEYYEQYF. The rearrangement uses TRBV20-1 and TRBJ2-7, with D perhaps TRBD2 (6 bases). The length of the CDR3 is 16 residues. Per the germline V gene, CDR1 is DFQATT and CDR2 is SNEGSKA (reference sequence).